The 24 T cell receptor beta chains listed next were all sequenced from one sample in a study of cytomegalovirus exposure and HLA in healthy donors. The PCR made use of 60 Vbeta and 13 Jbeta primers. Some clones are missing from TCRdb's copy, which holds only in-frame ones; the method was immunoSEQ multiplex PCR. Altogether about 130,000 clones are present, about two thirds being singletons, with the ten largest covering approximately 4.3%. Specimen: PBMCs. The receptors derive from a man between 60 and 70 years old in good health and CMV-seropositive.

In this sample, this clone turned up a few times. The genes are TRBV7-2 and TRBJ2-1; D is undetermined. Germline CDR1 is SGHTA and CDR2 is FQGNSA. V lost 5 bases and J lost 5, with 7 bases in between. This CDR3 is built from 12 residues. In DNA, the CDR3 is TGTGCCAGCAGCCGGTATCACAATGAGCAGTTCTTC. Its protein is CASSRYHNEQFF.

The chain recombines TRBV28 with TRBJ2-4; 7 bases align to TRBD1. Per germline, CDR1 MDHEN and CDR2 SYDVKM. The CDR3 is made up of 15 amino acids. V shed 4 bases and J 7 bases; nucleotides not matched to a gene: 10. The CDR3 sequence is CASSSHRDSLNIQYF. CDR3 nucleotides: TGTGCCAGCAGTTCCCACCGGGACAGTTTGAACATTCAGTACTTC.

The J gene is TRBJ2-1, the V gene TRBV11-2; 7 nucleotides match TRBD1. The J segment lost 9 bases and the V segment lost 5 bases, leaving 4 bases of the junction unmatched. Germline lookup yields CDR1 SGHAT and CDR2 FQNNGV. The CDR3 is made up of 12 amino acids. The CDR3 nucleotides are TGTGCCAGCAGCCCGACAGGGAGTGAGCAGTTCTTC. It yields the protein CASSPTGSEQFF.

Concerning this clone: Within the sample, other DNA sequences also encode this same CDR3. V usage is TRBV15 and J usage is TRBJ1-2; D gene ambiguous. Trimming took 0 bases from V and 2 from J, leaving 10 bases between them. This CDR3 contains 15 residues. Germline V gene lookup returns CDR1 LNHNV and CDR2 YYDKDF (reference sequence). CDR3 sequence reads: CATSRDRGSNYGYTF. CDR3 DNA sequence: TGTGCCACCAGCAGAGATCGGGGTAGCAACTATGGCTACACCTTC.

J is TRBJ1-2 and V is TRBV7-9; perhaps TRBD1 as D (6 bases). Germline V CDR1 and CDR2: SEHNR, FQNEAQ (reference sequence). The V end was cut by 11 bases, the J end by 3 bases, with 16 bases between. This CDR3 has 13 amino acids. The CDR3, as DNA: TGTGCCGTTACAGGGTCGAAGGACTATGGCTACACCTTC. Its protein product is CAVTGSKDYGYTF. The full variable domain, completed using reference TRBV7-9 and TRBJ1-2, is DTGVSQNPRHKITKRGQNVTFRCDPISEHNRLYWYRQTLGQGPEFLTYFQNEAQLEKSRLLSDRFSAERPKGSFSTLEIQRTEQGDSAMYLCAVTGSKDYGYTFGSGTRLTVV.

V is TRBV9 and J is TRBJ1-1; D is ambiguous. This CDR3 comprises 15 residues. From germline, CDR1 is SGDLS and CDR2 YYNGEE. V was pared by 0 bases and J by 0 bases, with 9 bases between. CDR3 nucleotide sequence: TGTGCCAGCAGCGTAGTAACAGACATGAACACTGAAGCTTTCTTT. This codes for CASSVVTDMNTEAFF.

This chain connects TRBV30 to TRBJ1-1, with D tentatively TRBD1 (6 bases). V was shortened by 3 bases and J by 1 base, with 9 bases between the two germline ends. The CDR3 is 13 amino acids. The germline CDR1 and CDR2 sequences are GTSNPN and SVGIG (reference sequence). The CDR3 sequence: CAWRWGQNTEAFF. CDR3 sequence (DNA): TGTGCCTGGAGGTGGGGACAGAACACTGAAGCTTTCTTT.

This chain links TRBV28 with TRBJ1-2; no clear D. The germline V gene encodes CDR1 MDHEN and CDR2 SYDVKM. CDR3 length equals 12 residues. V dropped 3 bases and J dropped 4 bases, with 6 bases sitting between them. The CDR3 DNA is TGTGCCAGCAGTTTGGGGAGCTATGGCTACACCTTC. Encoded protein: CASSLGSYGYTF.

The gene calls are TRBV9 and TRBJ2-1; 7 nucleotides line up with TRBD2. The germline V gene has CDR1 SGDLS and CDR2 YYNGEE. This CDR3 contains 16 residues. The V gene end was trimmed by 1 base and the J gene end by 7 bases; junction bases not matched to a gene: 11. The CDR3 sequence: CASSVLLGGYRNEQFF. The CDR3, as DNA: TGTGCCAGCAGCGTACTCTTGGGGGGGTATCGGAATGAGCAGTTCTTC.

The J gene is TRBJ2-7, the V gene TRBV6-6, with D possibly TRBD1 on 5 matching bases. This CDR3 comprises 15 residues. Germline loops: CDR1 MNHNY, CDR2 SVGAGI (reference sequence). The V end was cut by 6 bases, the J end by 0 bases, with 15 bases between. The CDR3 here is CASRGLGQASYEQYF. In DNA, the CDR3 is TGTGCCAGCAGGGGCCTGGGGCAGGCCTCCTACGAGCAGTACTTC.

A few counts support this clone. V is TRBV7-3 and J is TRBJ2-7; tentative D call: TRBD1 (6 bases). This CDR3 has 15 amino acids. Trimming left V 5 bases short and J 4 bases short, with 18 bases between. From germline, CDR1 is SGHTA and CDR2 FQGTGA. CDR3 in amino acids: CASSLQTGVGYEQYF. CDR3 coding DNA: TGTGCCAGCAGCCTCCAGACAGGCGTCGGGTACGAGCAGTACTTC.

The CDR3 protein is CASSVAGQKIDEQYF. Written as DNA, the CDR3 is TGTGCCAGCAGCGTAGCGGGACAGAAAATCGACGAGCAGTACTTC. The chain links TRBV9 to TRBJ2-7, with TRBD1 matching over 7 bases. Looked up from germline, CDR1 is SGDLS and CDR2 is YYNGEE. V gave up 0 bases and J gave up 5 bases; unmatched junction bases: 8. The CDR3 is 15 residues long.

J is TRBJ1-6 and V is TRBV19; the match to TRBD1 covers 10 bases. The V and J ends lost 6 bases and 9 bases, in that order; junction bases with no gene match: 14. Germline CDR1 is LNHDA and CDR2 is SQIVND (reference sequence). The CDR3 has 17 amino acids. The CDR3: CASSAYLGQGTSSPLHF. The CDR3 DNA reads TGTGCCAGTAGCGCATACTTGGGACAGGGGACTTCTTCACCCCTCCACTTT.

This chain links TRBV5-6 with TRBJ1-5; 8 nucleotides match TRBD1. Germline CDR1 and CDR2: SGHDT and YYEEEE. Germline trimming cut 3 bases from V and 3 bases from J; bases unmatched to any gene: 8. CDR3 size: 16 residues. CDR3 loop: CASSSRGTGSNQPQHF. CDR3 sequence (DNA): TGTGCCAGCAGCTCCAGGGGGACAGGATCCAATCAGCCCCAGCATTTT.

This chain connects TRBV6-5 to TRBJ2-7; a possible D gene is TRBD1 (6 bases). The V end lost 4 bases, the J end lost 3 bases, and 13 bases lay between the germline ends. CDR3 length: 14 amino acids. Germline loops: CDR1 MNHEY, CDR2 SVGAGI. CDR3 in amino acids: CASSSRQGNYEQYF. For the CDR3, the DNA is TGTGCCAGCAGTTCCCGGCAGGGGAACTACGAGCAGTACTTC.

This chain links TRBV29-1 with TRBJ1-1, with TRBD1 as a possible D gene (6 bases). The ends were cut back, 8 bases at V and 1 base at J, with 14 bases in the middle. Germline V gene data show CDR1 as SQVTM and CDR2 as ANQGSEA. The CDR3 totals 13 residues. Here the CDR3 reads CSYRVGGNTEAFF. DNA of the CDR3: TGCAGCTACAGGGTAGGGGGGAACACTGAAGCTTTCTTT.

CDR3 sequence (DNA): TGTGCCAGCAGTTACTCAGGGACATTAGGGTACGAGCAGTACTTC. Protein product: CASSYSGTLGYEQYF. The rearrangement uses TRBV6-5 and TRBJ2-5, with D possibly matching TRBD1 (6 bases). The tail of the sequence fits TRBJ2-7 better, so the J call may be wrong. Germline CDR1 is MNHEY and CDR2 is SVGAGI. The CDR3 sequence is 15 residues long.

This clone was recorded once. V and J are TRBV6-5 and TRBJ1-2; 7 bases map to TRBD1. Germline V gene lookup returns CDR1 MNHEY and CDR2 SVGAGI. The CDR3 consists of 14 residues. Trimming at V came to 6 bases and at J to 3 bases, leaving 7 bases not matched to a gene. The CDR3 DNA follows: TGTGCCAGCAGGACCGGGACAGACTACTATGGCTACACCTTC. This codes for CASRTGTDYYGYTF.

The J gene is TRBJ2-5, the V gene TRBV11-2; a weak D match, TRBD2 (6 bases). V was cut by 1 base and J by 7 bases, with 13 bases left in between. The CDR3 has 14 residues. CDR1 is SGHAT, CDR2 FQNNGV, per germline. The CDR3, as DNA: TGTGCCAGCAGCTTAGCGGGGGTAATCGGGACCCAGTACTTC. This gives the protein CASSLAGVIGTQYF.

The CDR3 nucleotides are TGTGCCAGCGAAGGGGCGGTCTACAATGAGCAGTTCTTC. Residues: CASEGAVYNEQFF. This chain connects TRBV6-1 to TRBJ2-1; D is possibly TRBD1 (5 bases). Between the trimmed V and J ends, which lost 8 bases and 3 bases, there was a span of 11 bases. The CDR3 consists of 13 residues. CDR1 is MNHNS and CDR2 is SASEGT in the germline V gene.

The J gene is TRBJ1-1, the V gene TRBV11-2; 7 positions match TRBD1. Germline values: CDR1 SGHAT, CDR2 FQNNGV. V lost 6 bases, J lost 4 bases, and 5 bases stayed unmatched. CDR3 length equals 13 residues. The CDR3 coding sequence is TGTGCCAGCAGTCGCGACAGGGCCACTGAAGCTTTCTTT. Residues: CASSRDRATEAFF.

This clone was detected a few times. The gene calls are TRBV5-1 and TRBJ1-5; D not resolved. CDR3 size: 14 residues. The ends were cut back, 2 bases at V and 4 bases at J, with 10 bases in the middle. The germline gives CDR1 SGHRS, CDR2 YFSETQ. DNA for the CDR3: TGCGCCAGCAGCTTACAAGGAGGGAATCAGCCCCAGCATTTT. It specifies CASSLQGGNQPQHF.

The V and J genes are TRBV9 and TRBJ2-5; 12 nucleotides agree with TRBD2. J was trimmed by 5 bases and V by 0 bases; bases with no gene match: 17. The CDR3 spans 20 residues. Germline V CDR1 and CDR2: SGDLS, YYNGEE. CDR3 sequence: CASSVATTSGGAPGGETQYF. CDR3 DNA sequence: TGTGCCAGCAGCGTAGCGACGACTAGCGGGGGAGCTCCGGGCGGGGAGACCCAGTACTTC.

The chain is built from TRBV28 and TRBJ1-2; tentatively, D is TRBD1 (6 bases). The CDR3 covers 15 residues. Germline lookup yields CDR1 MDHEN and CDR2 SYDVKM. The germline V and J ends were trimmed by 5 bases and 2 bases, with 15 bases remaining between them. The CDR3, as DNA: TGTGCCAGCAGTACCAGGGGTGGGTACAACTATGGCTACACCTTC. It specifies CASSTRGGYNYGYTF.